What follows is one T cell receptor (beta chain) and its context. Its antigen is not known. The data belong to a study of cytomegalovirus exposure and HLA in healthy donors. Points from the study as a whole: There were some public TCRs occurring in many donors, but most TCR sequences were rare. TCR beta chains numbering some 150 were designated cytomegalovirus-associated. In the approximately 120 validation repertoires, a later analysis found that first-cohort TCR clusters tended to co-occur.

Using immunoSEQ multiplex PCR, the repertoire was profiled, and TCRdb retains in-frame clones only, with some absent. This table holds 300,000 or so clones, over 75% found once. V shed 2 bases and J 6 bases; nucleotides not matched to a gene: 6. CDR3 size: 15 residues. Germline V gives CDR1 MNHEY, CDR2 SMNVEV (reference sequence). The source of this sequence is a man aged 25 to 40 in good health and CMV-seronegative. The sample was PBMCs. The rearrangement uses TRBV27 and TRBJ1-2; 10 nucleotides align to TRBD1. The CDR3 region is CASSLHGTGANGYTF. Written as DNA, the CDR3 is TGTGCCAGCAGTTTACACGGGACAGGGGCGAATGGCTACACCTTC.